This TCR beta chain emerged from a study of shared clonotypes between healthy human individuals (dated by TCRdb to 2019 to 2021). For the wider study: A few men and a couple of women, aged 18 to 49 years, made up the cohort. For each donor, CD4 naive and CD4 memory were each given three plates, CD8 naive was given two plates, and CD8 memory was given one plate. To estimate repertoire size and how much clonotypes are shared between individuals, the study performed deep sequencing of blood TCR repertoires from a handful of healthy adults. To increase sequencing depth and limit assay-specific biases, different laboratories used diverse techniques to prepare libraries and sequence TCR repertoires. Per donor, leukapheresis produced somewhere between about 0.94 and 10 billion PBMCs. What the research found in general, with its limitations: Because the study included a small number of donors, the genetic and exposure-history diversity represented was limited. Sampling was limited to blood, and TCR repertoires in tissue likely differ from TCR repertoires in blood. Even with the large sequencing depth, rarefaction of the sorted-subset datasets indicated that sequencing was incomplete. Naive subsets generally had larger estimated clonotype richness than memory subsets did. About 4.5% of naive CD4, roughly 3.6% of naive CD8, roughly 2.5% of memory CD4, and approximately 0.39% of memory CD8 clonotypes were shared across a few donors. Based on pairwise subsampling, the degree of clonotype sharing among donors was expected to be affected by sequencing depth. Clonotypes shared by all four sorted-subset donors showed higher generation probabilities than non-shared clonotypes.

Deletion took 0 bases off V and 4 bases off J, with a span of 7 bases between the germline ends. The CDR3 holds 13 amino acids from the cysteine to the phenylalanine. Only the CDR3 portion is preserved as DNA: 39 bases, with reading frame beginning at the first base. CDR1 and CDR2 were assigned from the germline V gene as SGHRS and YFSETQ. A word on this clone: Its antigen specificity is not known. Base qualities are missing; no much larger clone stands one base away.

TCR CDR3 regions were amplified from genomic DNA by multiplex PCR using the deep immunoSEQ assay. Extracted genomic DNA from each cell subset was distributed evenly across all wells of several immunoSEQ 96-well plates, and each plate was treated as a replicate. For sorted subsets, around 200 ng genomic DNA, equal to 25,000 to 35,000 T cell genomes, was loaded into each replicate PCR. Purified libraries were quantified with a Qubit 3.0 fluorometer, sized on a Bioanalyzer 2100, and re-quantified with the KAPA Library Quantification kit. Every immunoSEQ 96-well plate was sequenced on a separate single-read 150-cycle Illumina NextSeq 550 flow cell. On the study's bioinformatics: The immunoSEQ output contained only junctional sequences without quality scores, so filtering could not match that applied to full-length reads. To assign V/J genes and CDR3, sequences were annotated using PyIR, a Python wrapper for IgBLAST v1.9, with IMGT germline references. Any read was removed if the V/J assignment was weak (E-value above 1e-6), the CDR3 was missing, or the read contained stop codons, out-of-frame junctions, or ambiguous translated residues. A V3J clonotype was defined by an identical inferred V gene, J gene, and CDR3 amino acid sequence. The percentage overlap between two repertoires was calculated by dividing the number of shared unique clonotypes by the size of the smaller repertoire. RTK rarefaction, the Chao1 estimator, and Recon v2.1 estimates of unobserved clonotypes were used to assess repertoire richness. Generation probabilities for all TCRbeta clonotypes obtained by the gDNA method from a handful of donors were computed using OLGA. Sourced from immuneACCESS, this table was stored by TCRdb with only in-frame sequences that have V and J called. A share of the clones is absent; for the studies checked, an unresolved V gene accounts for under half, and the remainder has no known explanation. V, J and clone size are those of that table, while D and trimming were read from the DNA. The sample profile shows under 2.5 million clones; roughly 90% of them were found once. Approximately 0.4% of the sample is taken by the ten largest.

The donors were healthy, HIV-negative adults who had no recently reported acute infections or vaccinations. Only Caucasian adults living in Nashville, Tennessee, USA were represented among the donors. CD4+ T cells were enriched by magnetic negative selection; naive cells were then positively selected on CD45RA, and the negative fraction formed the memory subset. After blood collection by leukapheresis, PBMCs were isolated using Ficoll-Histopaque density gradient centrifugation and then cryopreserved in the vapor phase of liquid nitrogen. Purity and quantity of every magnetically sorted T cell population were checked by analytical flow cytometry. From each sorted fraction, genomic DNA was isolated and quantified by UV absorbance on a Nanodrop 2000c.

Recombination linked TRBV5-1 to TRBJ1-1; no D gene call is confident. This sequence originates from a man aged 18 to 30 in good health. Some clones in this sample may be carry-over from other donors' samples. The sample comprised naive CD4+ T cells from PBMCs. The cell subset or site tag for this specimen amounts to: CD45RA+ positively selected. Here the CDR3 is given as CASSLDDLTEAFF. The nucleotide sequence is given as TGCGCCAGCAGCTTGGACGACCTCACTGAAGCTTTCTTT.